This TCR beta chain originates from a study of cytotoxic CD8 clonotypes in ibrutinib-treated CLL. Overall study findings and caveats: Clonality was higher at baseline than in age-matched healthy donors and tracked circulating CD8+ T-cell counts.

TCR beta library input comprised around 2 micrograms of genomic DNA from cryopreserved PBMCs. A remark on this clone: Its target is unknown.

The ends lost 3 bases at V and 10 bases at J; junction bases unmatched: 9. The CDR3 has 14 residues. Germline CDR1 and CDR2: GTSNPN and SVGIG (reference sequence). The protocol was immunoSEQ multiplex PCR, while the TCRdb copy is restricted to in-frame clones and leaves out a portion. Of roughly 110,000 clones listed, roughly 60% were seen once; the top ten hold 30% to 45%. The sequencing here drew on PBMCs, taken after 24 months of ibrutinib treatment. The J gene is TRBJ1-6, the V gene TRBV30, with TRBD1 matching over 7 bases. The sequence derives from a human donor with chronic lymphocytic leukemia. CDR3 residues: CAWRPTGWGSPLHF. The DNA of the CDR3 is TGTGCCTGGAGACCGACAGGGTGGGGGTCACCCCTCCACTTT.